These 21 T cell receptor beta chains were sequenced from one sample in a study of CXCR3-negative and CXCR3-positive naive CD8 T cells (dated by TCRdb to between 2019 and 2020). TCRdb records NextSeq 550 as the sequencer. The Human TCR Profiling Kit (MiLaboratory) was used to make UMI-labeled 5' RACE TRB cDNA libraries. Once TCRdb had reprocessed the reads, it stored one entry per CDR3 protein sequence and supplied no DNA. The data table for this sample lists 100,000 to 150,000 distinct CDR3 sequences. The ten largest make up 0.29% of the sample. The sample comprised naive CXCR3- CD8+ T cells from blood. Sample cell subset or site, as interpreted from the label and publication: CD45RO-CCR7+CD27+CD95- naive CD8+ T cells lacking CXCR3 (TNR3-). The origin of the receptors is a human donor in good health. Some clones in this sample may be carry-over from other donors' samples.

CDR3 protein: CASSLVGGFPTEAFF. The chain uses TRBV7-6 and TRBJ1-1; TCRdb reports TRBD1, a call that lacks DNA to check it against. CDR3 length: 15 residues. The germline gives CDR1 SGHVS, CDR2 FNYEAQ.

The J gene is TRBJ1-2, the V gene TRBV29-1. This CDR3 is 13 amino acids long. CDR1 and CDR2 (germline): SQVTM, ANQGSEA. The CDR3 spells CSVEGIDNYGYTF. Full variable domain (remainder filled in from reference TRBV29-1 and TRBJ1-2): SAVISQKPSRDICQRGTSLTIQCQVDSQVTMMFWYRQQPGQSLTLIATANQGSEATYESGFVIDKFPISRPNLTFSTLTVSNMSPEDSSIYLCSVEGIDNYGYTFGSGTRLTVV.

The CDR3 spells CASSPRTGVNEQFF. The chain links TRBV27 to TRBJ2-1; the TRBD1 assignment by TCRdb is unverifiable without DNA. CDR1 is MNHEY and CDR2 is SMNVEV in the germline V gene (reference sequence). The CDR3 has 14 residues.

J is TRBJ2-1 and V is TRBV6-6; there is no DNA to check the TCRdb D call of TRBD2. Germline loops: CDR1 MNHNY, CDR2 SVGAGI (reference sequence). The CDR3 has 15 amino acids. The chain's CDR3 is CASSSGTSDNNEQFF.

V usage is TRBV7-9 and J usage is TRBJ2-4; the D gene TCRdb calls, TRBD1, cannot be checked with no DNA. The CDR3 loop spans 20 amino acids. Per germline, CDR1 SEHNR and CDR2 FQNEAQ (reference sequence). CDR3 residues: CASSSTGTGSLNRAKNIQYF.

The rearrangement links TRBV27 to TRBJ2-2. Germline loops: CDR1 MNHEY, CDR2 SMNVEV (reference sequence). This CDR3 comprises 15 residues. CDR3 residues: CASSLLGYNTGELFF.

This rearrangement joins TRBV20-1 to TRBJ2-5; the TRBD2 assignment by TCRdb is unverifiable without DNA. This CDR3 region has 14 residues. CDR1 is DFQATT and CDR2 is SNEGSKA in the germline V gene (reference sequence). This CDR3 is CSARTSGRLETQYF.

V and J are TRBV7-9 and TRBJ2-1. In germline, CDR1 is SEHNR, CDR2 FQNEAQ (reference sequence). CDR3 size: 17 residues. CDR3 sequence reads: CASSPVGKKILQLEQFF.

This chain links TRBV29-1 with TRBJ2-3. The CDR3 extends over 11 amino acids. CDR1 SQVTM and CDR2 ANQGSEA come from the germline V gene. The CDR3 sequence: CGIVSTDTQYF.

J is TRBJ2-6 and V is TRBV7-3; with no DNA, the TCRdb D assignment of TRBD1 cannot be verified. The length of the CDR3 is 18 residues. Germline CDR1 SGHTA, CDR2 FQGTGA. CDR3 region: CASSLVGQGISGANVLTF.

The rearrangement uses TRBV29-1 and TRBJ2-7; checking the TCRdb D call of TRBD1 is not possible without DNA. CDR3 size: 14 residues. CDR1 and CDR2 (germline): SQVTM, ANQGSEA. CDR3: CSVLPGGGSNEQYF.

The chain recombines TRBV29-1 with TRBJ1-1; TCRdb designates TRBD1, a call that cannot be tested without DNA. CDR1 and CDR2 from the germline V gene are SQVTM and ANQGSEA. The CDR3 loop spans 17 amino acids. The CDR3 reads CSVEDQVGDGRNTEAFF. Drawing the rest from reference TRBV29-1 and TRBJ1-1, the complete variable domain is SAVISQKPSRDICQRGTSLTIQCQVDSQVTMMFWYRQQPGQSLTLIATANQGSEATYESGFVIDKFPISRPNLTFSTLTVSNMSPEDSSIYLCSVEDQVGDGRNTEAFFGQGTRLTVV.

V is TRBV5-1 and J is TRBJ1-1. Germline V gene sequence: CDR1 SGHRS, CDR2 YFSETQ. The CDR3 spans 15 residues. The CDR3 loop is CASSFKGFMNTEAFF.

The rearrangement joins TRBV21-1 to TRBJ1-5; the TCRdb call, TRBD1, lacks DNA for checking. TRBV21-1 counts as a pseudogene. The CDR3 is made up of 16 amino acids. The chain's CDR3 is CASSKETDRGNQPQHF.

The chain employs TRBV28 and TRBJ2-3; the TCRdb D gene call, TRBD1, has no DNA to confirm it. CDR3 length equals 18 residues. Germline loops: CDR1 MDHEN, CDR2 SYDVKM. The CDR3 is CASRLPGGTPEGTDTQYF.

The gene calls are TRBV7-9 and TRBJ1-1. The CDR3 has 15 amino acids. Germline V gene lookup returns CDR1 SEHNR and CDR2 FQNEAQ (reference sequence). The CDR3 is CASSLGIGKNTEAFF.

The CDR3 sequence: CAWGLLSYGYTF. The chain couples TRBV30 to TRBJ1-2. The CDR3 runs to 12 residues. CDR1 and CDR2 (germline): GTSNPN, SVGIG (reference sequence).

The rearrangement joins TRBV28 to TRBJ2-3; TCRdb calls TRBD2, which cannot be checked without DNA. The CDR3 totals 17 residues. The germline gives CDR1 MDHEN, CDR2 SYDVKM. CDR3 sequence: CASSFPGLAGVGDTQYF.

V and J are TRBV27 and TRBJ1-3. In germline, CDR1 is MNHEY, CDR2 SMNVEV (reference sequence). This CDR3 spans 14 amino acids. CDR3 protein: CASSSSSSGNTIYF.

The chain uses TRBV4-2 and TRBJ2-2. In germline, CDR1 is LGHNA, CDR2 YNFKEQ. The CDR3 is 14 residues long. This CDR3 is CASSRGVGTGELFF.

The J gene is TRBJ2-3, the V gene TRBV7-9; TCRdb lists TRBD2, though no DNA is available to test this call. CDR3 length: 15 residues. CDR1 is SEHNR, CDR2 FQNEAQ, per germline (reference sequence). The CDR3 spells CASSYLAAYTDTQYF.